These 5 T cell receptor beta chains came from one sample sequenced in a study of vaccination and CD4 T cells after COVID-19. The treatment is: approximately 11-day PBMC culture with coronavirus spike peptide pools or control peptides (ViraFEST assay). No antigen has been identified for these receptors. Cultured CD4+ T-cell DNA underwent Oncomine TCR Beta short-read sequencing. TCRdb independently ran MiXCR on the PCR reads; one entry per CDR3 protein. Among some 16,000 distinct CDR3 sequences, about 35% were seen once, and the ten largest hold less than 15%. Sequencing was performed on cultured CD4+ T cells from blood. The receptors were sampled from a human donor with COVID-19.

The genes are TRBV6-1 and TRBJ1-1; unclear D gene. The CDR3 covers 12 residues. The ends were cut back, 8 bases at V and 1 base at J, with 8 bases in the middle. Germline CDR1 is MNHNS and CDR2 is SASEGT. The CDR3 region has the DNA TGTGCCAGCGGAGAGACGAACACTGAAGCTTTCTTT. Translated, it gives CASGETNTEAFF.

The V gene is TRBV12-3 or TRBV12-4, the J gene TRBJ2-7, with TRBD1 matching over 9 bases. The ends lost 7 bases at V and 2 bases at J; junction bases unmatched: 15. The CDR3 has 17 amino acids. The CDR3 bases are TGTGCCAGCATAAACAGGGGGCTCGTCGAGAAAACCTACGAGCAGTACTTC. Its protein is CASINRGLVEKTYEQYF.

The V gene is TRBV7-3, the J gene TRBJ1-1, with no clear D. The CDR3 has 14 amino acids. The germline V gene has CDR1 SGHTA and CDR2 FQGTGA. V dropped 0 bases and J dropped 2 bases, with 7 bases sitting between them. The CDR3 bases are TGTGCCAGCAGCTTAACAGGCCCTAACACTGAAGCTTTCTTT. Its protein product is CASSLTGPNTEAFF.

A note on this clonotype: One end of the junction is discordant with germline, which a read error may explain. The genes are TRBV7-6 and TRBJ1-6, with 8 bases matching TRBD1. The CDR3 has 14 amino acids. Germline assignment: CDR1 SGHVS and CDR2 FNYEAQ. This chain's CDR3 is CASQGTGTNSPRHF. In DNA, the CDR3 is TGTGCCAGCCAAGGGACAGGAACTAATTCACCCCGCCACTTT.

The chain is built from TRBV6-1 and TRBJ2-6, with D perhaps assigned TRBD1 or TRBD2 (6 bases each). Trimming removed 6 bases from V and 0 bases from J, with 21 bases in between. The CDR3 sequence is 19 residues long. In germline, CDR1 is MNHNS, CDR2 SASEGT. The CDR3 region is CASSQSGGRFFSGANVLTF. CDR3 nucleotides: TGTGCCAGCAGCCAATCCGGGGGCAGATTCTTCTCTGGGGCCAACGTCCTGACTTTC.